This TCR beta chain stems from a study of T cells in Graves' hyperthyroidism and ophthalmopathy. Using RNA transcripts as the source, TCR beta CDR3 regions were amplified. When the TCR CDR3 underwent first-round RT-PCR, the HTBI primer set was used. TCRdb called the multiplex PCR reads again in MiXCR, with one record for every CDR3 protein. The sample carries roughly 650,000 distinct CDR3 sequences, approximately 15% recorded once. Ophthalmopathy patients showed a Clinical Activity Score of at least 3, NOSPECS grade of at least 4 and duration under 3 months. Deletions cut 5 bases from V and 9 bases from J, with 17 bases between. This CDR3 is 14 amino acids long. Germline assignment: CDR1 MNHNS and CDR2 SASEGT. Of note for this clonotype: Its antigen is not known.

Points from the study as a whole: The authors' 13 V-J model separated ophthalmopathy from stable hyperthyroidism.

Sequencing was carried out using blood. The V and J genes are TRBV6-1 and TRBJ1-5; D is perhaps TRBD1 (6 bases). The source is a woman aged 40 to 49 with Graves' ophthalmopathy. CDR3 protein: CASSIGGPSAPQHF. For the CDR3, the DNA is TGTGCCAGCAGTATAGGGGGGCCTTCGGCGCCCCAGCATTTT.